The present TCR beta chain was sequenced within a study of cytomegalovirus exposure and HLA in healthy donors (dated by TCRdb to 2016 to 2017). Looking at the study overall: According to an earlier analysis of 587 of the donors, roughly 180 million T cells yielded 100 million or so unique TCR beta sequences and about 300 Gb of sequence data. To study patterns of TCR occurrence, a later analysis re-analyzed previously published TCR beta repertoires from around 660 donors and added high-resolution HLA genotyping. Donor age, sex, ethnicity and CMV serostatus were compiled alongside the repertoire data. A separate validation cohort of about 110 different subjects was used in addition to the roughly 670-subject first cohort. Roughly 300 gigabases of sequencing data and approximately 85 million unique TCR sequences were included in an early release covering 550 to 650 HLA-typed donors. To predict cytomegalovirus infection status, the study combined high-throughput TCR immunosequencing, statistical association of individual TCRs with disease status, and machine learning. The T cell repertoires of several hundred subjects were profiled by immunosequencing and related to cytomegalovirus serostatus. All discovery cohort repertoires had been generated on a single sequencing platform. In an earlier analysis of 587 of the donors, high-throughput TCR beta sequencing was used to judge whether each TCR beta V gene segment behaved as functional or pseudogenic. The study aimed to test whether cataloging public T cell receptors could reveal signatures of past pathogen exposure. A handful of DR-DQ haplotypes were handled as single units for association and clustering because linkage in the cohort was strong. Both class I and class II loci were covered by HLA typing, at four-digit resolution. Among the roughly 370 genotyped donors, approximately 81% belonged to the genetic ancestry cluster associated with self-reported Caucasian donors. Genome-wide SNP genotypes for about three fifths of the roughly 670 donors were used in a later genetic analysis, which treated that subset as a discovery cohort. Typing coverage varied by locus: roughly 629-640 donors for A, B, C, DRB1 and DQB1; 522 for DQA1; 600 to 610 for DPA1; 400 to 480 for DPB1. The later analysis used no new phenotypic data to find candidate immune exposures, relying instead on TCR beta sequences and their occurrence across donors. Among 300 to 500 genotyped donors of the cohort, an average of approximately 200,000 unique TCR beta nucleotide sequences was sequenced per donor, of which about 19% were non-productive. Study-wide conclusions, independent of this receptor: A cluster of highly shared sequence variants was judged likely to represent a technical artifact of the sequencing pipeline. According to the authors, the approach could potentially be generalized to other disease states and immunological phenotypes. Most TCR sequences were observed very rarely across donors, whereas some public TCRs were present in many individuals. Some IMGT-functional V segments, including TRBV6-2 and TRBV6-3, could not be told apart with the 87-base-pair reads, so those segments were excluded. Immune exposure information for the cohort was limited to CMV serostatus. Strong co-occurrence of HLA alleles, especially DR and DQ, made assigning TCR associations to individual alleles difficult. In a later analysis, TCR association rates were found to vary across HLA loci, with the most associated TCRs seen for DRB1 alleles and the fewest for HLA-C alleles. The study gave a list of some 150 TCR beta chains associated with cytomegalovirus. In both the original and validation cohorts, the classifier was reported to diagnose cytomegalovirus status with high specificity and sensitivity. In a later analysis, several top co-occurrence clusters were reported to appear linked to parvovirus B19, influenza, CMV and Epstein-Barr virus. Linkage disequilibrium might explain the correlated functional status among segregating V segments, but an unknown experimental factor could not be excluded. Because counts were too low, more than 15 rarely observed V segments, including chromosome 9 orphons, were left out of the earlier analysis of a few hundred of the donors. An association between a missense DCLRE1C variant and V-gene and J-gene trimming of TCR beta chains was found in a later genetic analysis and replicated in an independent cohort. In vitro tests confirmed that a few of the cytomegalovirus-associated TCR beta chains recognize cytomegalovirus antigens. This cohort had only TCR beta chains sequenced, and the lack of alpha or paired-chain data limited which features could be detected. In an earlier analysis of some 640 of the donors, most TCR beta V segments were observed in productive rearrangements about 90% or about 30% of the time, broadly matching IMGT annotations. Presence/absence analyses assumed roughly uniform sequencing depth across donors, an assumption that may not hold. In a later analysis, HLA-associated TCR beta chains showed more clonal expansion and lower generation probabilities than non-associated chains that were equally common. At a false discovery rate of 0.05, a later analysis linked roughly 17,000 TCR beta sequences to specific HLA alleles. Because HLA typing was unavailable for some donors at each locus, only the typed subset was used in association tests. A further reported finding was that TCR beta sequences accurately predicted the HLA-A and HLA-B alleles for most subjects in the first cohort. In a later analysis, most CMV-associated TCR beta chains were found to appear HLA-restricted, with HLA associations seemingly driven largely by CMV exposure. Compared with the approximately 700-donor mean, donors in an Asian-associated ancestry cluster had fewer N-insertions in productive TCRs, according to a later genetic analysis.

Per the germline V gene (reference sequence), SEHNR is the CDR1 and FQNEAQ is the CDR2. The CDR3, from cysteine to phenylalanine, totals 13 residues. The sequence is cut down to CDR3 DNA, 39 bases in frame from base 1. Deletion took 3 bases off V and 2 bases off J, with a span of 7 bases between the germline ends. About this clone itself: The antigen it binds to is not known.

The cohort consisted of 600 or so healthy bone marrow donors. At the time of sampling, all cohort members were nominally healthy, though unrecorded immune exposures were likely present. The donor tested CMV seropositive and was one of the 289 seropositive cohort members. A peripheral blood sample was collected from each donor, and TCR beta sequencing was performed on peripheral blood mononuclear cells. Genomic DNA extraction from the blood cell samples was performed with the Qiagen DNeasy Blood Extraction Kit. To prepare the library, the immunoSEQ multiplex PCR assay was applied. The multiplex PCR relied on a mix of 60 forward primers for TCR Vbeta segments and 13 reverse primers for TCR Jbeta segments. The CDR3 region of rearranged TCR beta genes was amplified from genomic DNA by a multiplex PCR assay. The amplified TCR beta libraries were sequenced on the Illumina HiSeq System as 87-base-pair reads. The original methods were these. A later analysis tallied tens of millions of unique TCR beta chains across the 550 to 850 repertoires, and around 9.9 million of those chains were shared by two or more donors. A nearest-neighbor algorithm error-corrected the raw reads and collapsed the reads into unique sequences, merging closely related sequences to remove PCR and sequencing errors. To assign V, D and J gene segments, CDR3 sequences were aligned to IMGT reference sequences. For a sequence to be retained, a match of at least six nucleotides to both a V gene segment and a J gene segment was required. Rearrangements were called productive when the CDR3 lacked stop codons and stayed in frame with V and J; all others were non-productive. Following IMGT convention, CDR3 was defined as the stretch from the second conserved V-encoded cysteine up to the conserved J-encoded phenylalanine. Sequences without an unambiguous match to a single V gene segment were excluded from the earlier analysis of about 600 of the donors. An earlier analysis of several hundred of the donors classified V segments as functional when productive rearrangements were above 56.7% and as segregating when the standard deviation between donors was above 5%. To diagnose cytomegalovirus status from the catalog of TCR beta chain sequences, a statistical classification framework was built. In a later analysis, V and J genes were assigned by comparing TCR nucleotide sequences against IMGT/GENE-DB human TR gene sequences. The TCRdist pipeline was used in a later analysis to assign CDR3 sequences and most-parsimonious VDJ recombination scenarios. In a later analysis, each TCR beta chain was defined by its CDR3 amino acid sequence together with its V-gene family, and reads lacking a unique V-gene family were excluded. To address suspected cross-contamination and a sequencing artifact, a later analysis removed under 600 highly shared, low-generation-probability nucleotide sequences. For each public chain, a later analysis derived a clonal expansion index from normalized ranks of inferred template counts within each repertoire. In a later analysis, generation probabilities were computed with a VDJ recombination model fitted to out-of-frame rearrangements, and the resulting probabilities were checked against IGoR. A later analysis scored TCR-TCR, TCR-HLA and TCR-CMV co-occurrence with hypergeometric tests, applying a repertoire-size bias correction to TCR pairs. False discovery rates were estimated in a later analysis by permuting HLA or CMV assignments 20 times. A later analysis grouped co-occurring TCRs with DBSCAN, adding TCRdist sequence similarity when clustering within HLA-allele-positive subsets. Repertoires with fewer than 30,000 or more than 120,000 public chains, plus five repertoires with anomalous nucleotide sharing, were excluded from co-occurrence clustering. The immuneACCESS repertoire file appears here via TCRdb, limited to in-frame rearrangements. These files lack a portion of the clones; in checked studies, under half of the deficit traces to unresolved V genes, and the cause of the others is not known. Clonal size and the V and J genes are those of that table, whereas D and trimming came from the DNA. The sample's records list 35,000 to 50,000 clones. The ten largest account for over 3% of the sample.

Sequencing was done on a sample of PBMCs. The chain was built from TRBV7-9 and TRBJ2-5; the D region possibly corresponds to TRBD2 (5 bases align). The sequence was obtained from a woman in her thirties in good health and CMV-seropositive. Here the CDR3 is given as CASSFGVQETQYF. The sequenced DNA: TGTGCCAGCAGCTTCGGGGTACAAGAGACCCAGTACTTC.